This is a list of T cell receptor beta chains from one sample in a study of cytomegalovirus exposure and HLA in healthy donors. Sequencing used immunoSEQ multiplex PCR; TCRdb keeps in-frame clones, though not all of them. The sample has about 190,000 clones, roughly four fifths seen once; the top ten hold approximately 2.8%. The sequencing input was PBMCs. Source of these receptors: a woman aged 25-40 years in good health and CMV-seropositive. CDR3s include the opening cysteine and the closing phenylalanine or tryptophan. Fields, in order: clone size, J gene, V gene, D gene, CDR3 protein, CDR3 DNA. The D gene is left open where the match is weak. Clone size is not always given. Where it is, it says once, few, many or a class for expanded clones.

clone_size: -
j_call: TRBJ2-5
v_call: TRBV7-6
d_call: TRBD2
cdr3_aa: CASSPTAGASGRKETQYF
cdr3_nt: TGTGCCAGCAGCCCCACCGCTGGGGCTAGCGGGAGGAAAGAGACCCAGTACTTC

clone_size: -
j_call: TRBJ2-5
v_call: TRBV7-9
d_call: -
cdr3_aa: CASSPTDRWETQYF
cdr3_nt: TGTGCCAGCAGCCCGACTGATCGGTGGGAGACCCAGTACTTC

clone_size: once
j_call: TRBJ2-7
v_call: TRBV13
d_call: TRBD1
cdr3_aa: CASKIRDRGYEQYF
cdr3_nt: TGTGCCAGCAAGATAAGGGACAGGGGGTACGAGCAGTACTTC

clone_size: few
j_call: TRBJ1-5
v_call: TRBV6-1
d_call: -
cdr3_aa: CASSDKIGGKNQPQHF
cdr3_nt: TGTGCCAGCAGTGATAAAATTGGGGGGAAGAATCAGCCCCAGCATTTT

clone_size: -
j_call: TRBJ2-3
v_call: TRBV5-6
d_call: TRBD2
cdr3_aa: CASSKAGGPTDTQYF
cdr3_nt: TGTGCCAGCAGCAAAGCGGGAGGGCCCACAGATACGCAGTATTTT

clone_size: -
j_call: TRBJ2-7
v_call: TRBV5-4
d_call: -
cdr3_aa: CASSSGHTYEQYF
cdr3_nt: TGTGCCAGCAGCAGTGGACATACCTACGAGCAGTACTTC

clone_size: -
j_call: TRBJ1-3
v_call: TRBV10-3
d_call: -
cdr3_aa: CAISGGTSGNTIYF
cdr3_nt: TGTGCCATCAGCGGAGGGACTTCGGGAAACACCATATATTTT

clone_size: -
j_call: TRBJ1-1
v_call: TRBV6-1
d_call: TRBD1
cdr3_aa: CASRDRDRKNTEAFF
cdr3_nt: TGTGCCAGCAGGGATCGGGACAGGAAGAACACTGAAGCTTTCTTT

clone_size: -
j_call: TRBJ2-1
v_call: TRBV4-1
d_call: -
cdr3_aa: CASSQELAVYNEQFF
cdr3_nt: TGCGCCAGCAGCCAAGAACTAGCAGTCTACAATGAGCAGTTCTTC

clone_size: -
j_call: TRBJ1-1
v_call: TRBV13
d_call: -
cdr3_aa: CASRGSREAFF
cdr3_nt: TGTGCCAGCCGGGGGAGTCGTGAAGCTTTCTTT

clone_size: -
j_call: TRBJ2-7
v_call: TRBV2
d_call: TRBD2
cdr3_aa: CATMSLLAGVYEQYF
cdr3_nt: TGTGCCACCATGAGTTTACTAGCGGGAGTCTACGAGCAGTACTTC

clone_size: -
j_call: TRBJ2-5
v_call: TRBV5-6
d_call: -
cdr3_aa: CASSLVGQGGETQYF
cdr3_nt: TGTGCCAGCAGCTTGGTAGGACAGGGAGGGGAGACCCAGTACTTC

clone_size: -
j_call: TRBJ1-2
v_call: TRBV5-1
d_call: -
cdr3_aa: CASSLGVGLNYGYTF
cdr3_nt: TGCGCCAGCAGCTTGGGTGTGGGGCTAAACTATGGCTACACCTTC

clone_size: -
j_call: TRBJ2-2
v_call: TRBV6-6
d_call: -
cdr3_aa: CASSSLPGELFF
cdr3_nt: TGTGCCAGCAGTTCCCTACCGGGGGAGCTGTTTTTT

clone_size: few
j_call: TRBJ1-5
v_call: TRBV28
d_call: -
cdr3_aa: CASSPNQPQHF
cdr3_nt: TGTGCCAGCAGCCCGAATCAGCCCCAGCATTTT

clone_size: -
j_call: TRBJ1-1
v_call: TRBV7-9
d_call: -
cdr3_aa: CASRPVAEHAFF
cdr3_nt: TGTGCCAGCAGGCCGGTCGCGGAGCATGCTTTCTTT

clone_size: -
j_call: TRBJ2-3
v_call: TRBV19
d_call: TRBD2
cdr3_aa: CAAGKAGVGTDTQYF
cdr3_nt: TGTGCCGCAGGAAAAGCGGGAGTAGGGACAGATACGCAGTATTTT

clone_size: few
j_call: TRBJ2-7
v_call: TRBV6-5
d_call: -
cdr3_aa: CASSYGQTYEQYF
cdr3_nt: TGTGCCAGCAGTTACGGACAAACCTACGAGCAGTACTTC

clone_size: -
j_call: TRBJ1-1
v_call: TRBV11-2
d_call: TRBD1
cdr3_aa: CASSLVGAGGKAFF
cdr3_nt: TGTGCCAGCAGCTTAGTAGGGGCAGGGGGTAAAGCTTTCTTT

clone_size: once
j_call: TRBJ2-5
v_call: TRBV2
d_call: TRBD1
cdr3_aa: CASSGTGVETQYF
cdr3_nt: TGTGCCAGCAGCGGGACAGGGGTAGAGACCCAGTACTTC

clone_size: -
j_call: TRBJ2-7
v_call: TRBV2
d_call: TRBD1
cdr3_aa: CASSLRTGILYEQYF
cdr3_nt: TGTGCCAGCAGCCTTCGGACAGGGATACTCTACGAGCAGTACTTC

clone_size: -
j_call: TRBJ2-7
v_call: TRBV7-8
d_call: -
cdr3_aa: CASSITEPYEQYF
cdr3_nt: TGTGCCAGCAGCATAACGGAGCCCTACGAGCAGTACTTC

clone_size: -
j_call: TRBJ2-3
v_call: TRBV4-1
d_call: TRBD2
cdr3_aa: CASSQRWGGSGSTPDTQYF
cdr3_nt: TGCGCCAGCAGCCAAAGGTGGGGTGGTAGCGGGAGTACCCCAGATACGCAGTATTTT

clone_size: -
j_call: TRBJ1-2
v_call: TRBV11-3
d_call: TRBD1
cdr3_aa: CASSPDRGRQGYTF
cdr3_nt: TGTGCCAGCAGCCCGGACAGGGGGCGACAAGGCTACACCTTC

clone_size: -
j_call: TRBJ1-5
v_call: TRBV28
d_call: TRBD1
cdr3_aa: CASNSPGQGFDQPQHF
cdr3_nt: TGTGCCAGCAACTCGCCGGGACAGGGATTTGATCAGCCCCAGCATTTT

clone_size: -
j_call: TRBJ1-1
v_call: TRBV13
d_call: TRBD1
cdr3_aa: CASSRTGNTEAFF
cdr3_nt: TGTGCCAGCAGCCGGACAGGGAACACTGAAGCTTTCTTT

clone_size: few
j_call: TRBJ2-5
v_call: TRBV5-1
d_call: TRBD2
cdr3_aa: CASSSRGGLREETQYF
cdr3_nt: TGCGCCAGCAGCTCCCGGGGAGGGCTGAGGGAAGAGACCCAGTACTTC

clone_size: few
j_call: TRBJ2-7
v_call: TRBV28
d_call: TRBD1
cdr3_aa: CASSFLRDRGFNEQYF
cdr3_nt: TGTGCCAGCAGTTTCCTCCGGGACAGGGGGTTCAACGAGCAGTACTTC

clone_size: -
j_call: TRBJ2-3
v_call: TRBV2
d_call: -
cdr3_aa: CASSRNRGDTQYF
cdr3_nt: TGTGCCAGCAGTCGGAACCGAGGAGATACGCAGTATTTT

clone_size: -
j_call: TRBJ2-7
v_call: TRBV5-4
d_call: TRBD1
cdr3_aa: CASSWGQATEQYF
cdr3_nt: TGTGCCAGCAGCTGGGGACAGGCCACCGAGCAGTACTTC

clone_size: -
j_call: TRBJ2-6
v_call: TRBV7-9
d_call: -
cdr3_aa: CASSPSDKRAGANVLTF
cdr3_nt: TGTGCCAGCAGCCCATCGGACAAAAGGGCTGGGGCCAACGTCCTGACTTTC

clone_size: -
j_call: TRBJ2-7
v_call: TRBV25-1
d_call: -
cdr3_aa: CASSEYTAPYEQYF
cdr3_nt: TGTGCCAGCAGTGAATATACTGCTCCCTACGAGCAGTACTTC

clone_size: -
j_call: TRBJ2-2
v_call: TRBV6-1
d_call: -
cdr3_aa: CASSEPGRVTGELFF
cdr3_nt: TGTGCCAGCAGTGAACCTGGTCGGGTAACCGGGGAGCTGTTTTTT